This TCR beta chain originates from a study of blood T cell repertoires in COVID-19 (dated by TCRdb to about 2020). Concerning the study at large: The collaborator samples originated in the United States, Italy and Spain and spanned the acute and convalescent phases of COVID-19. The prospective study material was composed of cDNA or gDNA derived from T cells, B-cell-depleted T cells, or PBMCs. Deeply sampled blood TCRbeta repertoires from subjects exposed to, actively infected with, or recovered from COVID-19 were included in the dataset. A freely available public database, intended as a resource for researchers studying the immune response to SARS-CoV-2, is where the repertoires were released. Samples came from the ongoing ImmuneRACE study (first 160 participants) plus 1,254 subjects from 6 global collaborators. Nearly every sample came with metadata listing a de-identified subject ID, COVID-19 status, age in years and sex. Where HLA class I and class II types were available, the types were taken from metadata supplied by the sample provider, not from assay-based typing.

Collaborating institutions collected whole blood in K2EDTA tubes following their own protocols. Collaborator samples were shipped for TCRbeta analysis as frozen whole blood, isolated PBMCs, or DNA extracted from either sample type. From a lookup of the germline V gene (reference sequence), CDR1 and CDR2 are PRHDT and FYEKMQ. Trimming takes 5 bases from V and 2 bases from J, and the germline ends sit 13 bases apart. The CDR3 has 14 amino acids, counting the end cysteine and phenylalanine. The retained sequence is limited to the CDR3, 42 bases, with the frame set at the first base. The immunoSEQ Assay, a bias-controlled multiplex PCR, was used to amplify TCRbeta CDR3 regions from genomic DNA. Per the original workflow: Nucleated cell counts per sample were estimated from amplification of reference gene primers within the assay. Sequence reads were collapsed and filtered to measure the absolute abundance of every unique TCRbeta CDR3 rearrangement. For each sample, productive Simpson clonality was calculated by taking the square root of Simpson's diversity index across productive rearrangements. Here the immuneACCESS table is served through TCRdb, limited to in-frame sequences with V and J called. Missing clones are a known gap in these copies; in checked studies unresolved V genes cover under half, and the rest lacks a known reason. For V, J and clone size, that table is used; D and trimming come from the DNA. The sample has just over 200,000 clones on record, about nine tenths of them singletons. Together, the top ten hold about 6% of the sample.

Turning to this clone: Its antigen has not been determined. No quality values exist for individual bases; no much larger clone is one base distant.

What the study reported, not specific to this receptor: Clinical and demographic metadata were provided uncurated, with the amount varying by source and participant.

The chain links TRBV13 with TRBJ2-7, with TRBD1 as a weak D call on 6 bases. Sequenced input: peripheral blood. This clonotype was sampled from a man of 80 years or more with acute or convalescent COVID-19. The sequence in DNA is TGTGCCAGCAGCCAGGGACACCCTCCCTACGAGCAGTACTTC. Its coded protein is CASSQGHPPYEQYF.